This T cell receptor (beta chain) was captured by sequencing in a study of blood T cells in healthy people across ages. Study-wide points: One million T cells yielded diversity estimates that were considered underestimates. Among T cells, TCR beta diversity per million cells dropped roughly linearly as age rose.

In each sample, at least 6.5 million PBMCs were isolated. The CDR3 is 15 amino acids. CDR1 and CDR2 (germline): SGHRS, YFSETQ. V shed 4 bases and J shed 4 bases, with 15 bases lying between them. Then a second PCR, running about 6 to 12 cycles, was carried out with a sample-barcoded 5' primer and a J-beta primer mix. Researchers report that a template-switch adaptor with 12 random nucleotides tagged each cDNA molecule. Each CDR3 protein gets one entry after TCRdb re-called the 5' RACE reads with MiXCR. Of more than 700,000 distinct CDR3 sequences in the sample, about half were seen once. On this clonotype: Its antigen is undetermined.

The rearrangement links TRBV5-1 to TRBJ2-1, with a weak D call TRBD2 (5 bases). The source material was blood. This sequence originates from a man older than 75 in good health. Written as DNA, the CDR3 is TGCGCCAGCAGCCCGAGTAGCGAGTTATACAATGAGCAGTTCTTC. Translation: CASSPSSELYNEQFF.